What follows describes a single T cell receptor (beta chain). No antigen is known for it. The CDR3 extends over 13 amino acids. Trimming cost V 3 bases and J 4 bases; bases outside gene matches: 4. CDR1 is SGHNT and CDR2 is YYREEE in the germline V gene (reference sequence). The record originates from a study of cytomegalovirus exposure and HLA in healthy donors. The study, taken as a whole, reports: One variant, a missense change in DCLRE1C, was linked in a later analysis to TCR beta V- and J-gene trimming. Within a later analysis, the majority of CMV-associated TCR beta chains appeared HLA-restricted. When a later analysis compared HLA-associated TCR beta chains with equally common others, the HLA-associated chains turned out to be more clonally expanded and to have lower generation probabilities.

PCR involved 60 Vbeta and 13 Jbeta primers. Data came from immunoSEQ multiplex PCR; TCRdb stores just in-frame clones and leaves some out. The sample records some 100,000 clones, 75% to 85% being singletons. The V and J genes are TRBV5-4 and TRBJ2-7, with 7 positions matching TRBD1. This TCR was sampled from a woman aged 18-30 years in good health and CMV-seronegative. Sample: PBMCs. CDR3 coding DNA: TGTGCCAGCAGCTGGGGGACAGCTTACGAGCAGTACTTC. It translates to CASSWGTAYEQYF. The entire variable domain, with the rest obtained from reference TRBV5-4 and TRBJ2-7, is as follows: ETGVTQSPTHLIKTRGQQVTLRCSSQSGHNTVSWYQQALGQGPQFIFQYYREEENGRGNFPPRFSGLQFPNYSSELNVNALELDDSALYLCASSWGTAYEQYFGPGTRLTVT.